This entry concerns a single TCR beta chain. Its specificity is not known. The entry originates in a study of post-analysis software for immune sequencing data. Findings and caveats of the study: Roughly five TRBV segments, including TRBV5-6, TRBV5-1 and TRBV20-1, were more frequent in patients than controls. Relative to controls, patients with multiple sclerosis showed significantly lower normalized Chao1 diversity.

Presence of unique molecular identifiers characterized the TCR beta cDNA libraries. TCRdb fed the PCR reads into MiXCR, producing one record per CDR3 protein. The sample carries hundreds of thousands of distinct CDR3 sequences, roughly three fifths recorded once. CDR3 length equals 15 residues. V gave up 4 bases and J gave up 2 bases; unmatched junction bases: 9. The germline V gene encodes CDR1 SQVTM and CDR2 ANQGSEA. This chain joins TRBV29-1 and TRBJ2-7, with 9 bases identical to TRBD2. Material: blood. This sequence originates from a girl between 2 and 10 years old with multiple sclerosis. The CDR3 reads CSVAGLAWKPYEQYF. The CDR3 DNA reads as TGCAGCGTTGCCGGACTAGCGTGGAAACCCTACGAGCAGTACTTC.